The source of this T cell receptor (beta chain) is a study of T cells after yellow fever vaccination. Notes on this clonotype: The target antigen is unknown.

General study points: A weaker secondary response peaked on day 5, the primary on day 15.

UMIs were added to TCR cDNA along with a universal primer site when it was made by 5'RACE template switching. TCRdb used MiXCR to reprocess the 5' RACE reads, holding one entry per CDR3 protein. The table lists 300,000 to 350,000 distinct CDR3 sequences, 3.5% to 4.5% of them singletons. Deletions cut 0 bases from V and 6 bases from J, with 13 bases between. The CDR3 contains 15 residues. Looked up from germline, CDR1 is MGHRA and CDR2 is YSYEKL. The specimen comprised PBMCs, sampled 15 days after the yellow fever booster vaccination. The sequence was obtained from a man aged 18 to 29 who received the YFV17D yellow fever vaccine. V gene TRBV4-1 combines with J gene TRBJ2-3; tentatively, D is TRBD2 (6 bases). CDR3 residues: CASSQEGPSADTQYF. The CDR3 region has the DNA TGCGCCAGCAGCCAAGAGGGACCTAGCGCGGATACGCAGTATTTT.